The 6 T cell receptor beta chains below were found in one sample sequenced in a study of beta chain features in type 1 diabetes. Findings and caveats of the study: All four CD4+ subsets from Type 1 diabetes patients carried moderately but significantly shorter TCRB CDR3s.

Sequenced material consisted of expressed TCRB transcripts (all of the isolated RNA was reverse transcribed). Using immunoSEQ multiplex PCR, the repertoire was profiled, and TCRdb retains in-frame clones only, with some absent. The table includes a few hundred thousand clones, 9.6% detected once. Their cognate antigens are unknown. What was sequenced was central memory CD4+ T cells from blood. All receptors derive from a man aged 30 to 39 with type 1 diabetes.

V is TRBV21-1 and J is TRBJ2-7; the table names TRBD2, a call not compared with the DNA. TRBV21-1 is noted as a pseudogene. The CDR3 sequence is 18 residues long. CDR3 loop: CASRFPSSAGACSYEQYF. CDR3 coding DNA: TGTGCCAGCAGGTTTCCGTCCTCGGCGGGAGCTTGTTCCTACGAGCAGTACTTC.

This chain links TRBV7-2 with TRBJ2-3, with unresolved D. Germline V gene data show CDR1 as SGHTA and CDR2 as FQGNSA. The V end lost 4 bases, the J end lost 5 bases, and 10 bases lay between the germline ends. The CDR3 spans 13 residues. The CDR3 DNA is TGTGCCAGCAGCTCCCTTGATGAAGATACGCAGTATTTT. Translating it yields CASSSLDEDTQYF.

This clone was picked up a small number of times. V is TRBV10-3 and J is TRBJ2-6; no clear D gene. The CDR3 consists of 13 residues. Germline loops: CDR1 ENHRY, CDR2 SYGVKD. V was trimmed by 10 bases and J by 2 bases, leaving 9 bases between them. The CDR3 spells CASRKPGANVLTF. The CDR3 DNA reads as TGTGCCAGCAGGAAGCCTGGGGCCAACGTCCTGACTTTC.

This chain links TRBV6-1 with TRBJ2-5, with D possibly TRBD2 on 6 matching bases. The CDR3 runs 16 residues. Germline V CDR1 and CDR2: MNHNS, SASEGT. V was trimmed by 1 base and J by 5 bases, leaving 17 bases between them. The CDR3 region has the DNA TGTGCCAGCAGTGAAGAATATGTGGGAGGAGCGGAGACCCAGTACTTC. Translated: CASSEEYVGGAETQYF.

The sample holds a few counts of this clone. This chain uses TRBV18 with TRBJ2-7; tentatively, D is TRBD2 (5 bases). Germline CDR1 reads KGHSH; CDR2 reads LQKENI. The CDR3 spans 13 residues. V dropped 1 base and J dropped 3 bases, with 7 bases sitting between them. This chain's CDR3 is CASSPHRDYEQYF. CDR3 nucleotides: TGTGCCAGCTCACCACACCGGGACTACGAGCAGTACTTC.

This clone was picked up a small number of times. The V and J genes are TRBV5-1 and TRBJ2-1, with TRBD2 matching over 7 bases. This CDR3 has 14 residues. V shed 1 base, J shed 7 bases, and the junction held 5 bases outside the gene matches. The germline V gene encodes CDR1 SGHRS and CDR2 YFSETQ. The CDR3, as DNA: TGCGCCAGCAGCTTGATGGGTAGCGGGAATGAGCAGTTCTTC. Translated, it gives CASSLMGSGNEQFF.